This is a list of T cell receptor beta chains from one sample in a study of blood T cell repertoires in COVID-19. This table comes from immunoSEQ multiplex PCR, and its TCRdb copy is limited to in-frame clones, with some not included. The profile shows about 180,000 clones, about 80% of them singletons. Sequenced material: PBMCs or T cells enriched from blood (not recorded which). Receptors originate from a man aged 55 to 70 who had been exposed to COVID-19. Each CDR3 is given with its conserved first and last residue. A D gene is named only where the DNA matches it firmly. Clone size is not always given. Where it is, it says once, few, many or a class for expanded clones.

V: TRBV2; J: TRBJ2-3; D: -; size: -; CDR3: CASTVTDTQYF; DNA: TGTGCCAGCACTGTCACAGATACGCAGTATTTT
V: TRBV11-3; J: TRBJ2-1; D: -; size: -; CDR3: CASSPRNEQFF; DNA: TGTGCCAGCAGCCCTCGTAATGAGCAGTTCTTC
V: TRBV5-1; J: TRBJ1-2; D: TRBD1; size: -; CDR3: CASSFAPGQGYGYTF; DNA: TGCGCCAGCAGCTTCGCGCCGGGACAGGGGTATGGCTACACCTTC
V: TRBV9; J: TRBJ1-2; D: -; size: -; CDR3: CASSPRGGPQEGYTF; DNA: TGTGCCAGCAGCCCCCGGGGGGGTCCCCAGGAGGGCTACACCTTC
V: TRBV28; J: TRBJ2-7; D: TRBD1; size: -; CDR3: CASSLFDRGPAYEQYF; DNA: TGTGCCAGCAGCCTCTTTGACAGGGGACCCGCCTACGAGCAGTACTTC
V: TRBV7-9; J: TRBJ1-6; D: -; size: -; CDR3: CASSHRAGGNSPLHF; DNA: TGTGCCAGCAGCCACAGAGCTGGGGGGAATTCACCCCTCCACTTT
V: TRBV30; J: TRBJ1-1; D: -; size: -; CDR3: CAWSLPGATAFF; DNA: TGTGCCTGGAGTCTTCCAGGGGCTACAGCTTTCTTT
V: TRBV6-1; J: TRBJ1-2; D: -; size: few; CDR3: CASSEARGGGTAGYTF; DNA: TGTGCCAGCAGTGAAGCGCGGGGAGGGGGGACGGCTGGCTACACCTTC
V: TRBV15; J: TRBJ2-1; D: TRBD2; size: -; CDR3: CATSSRREGYNEQFF; DNA: TGTGCCACCAGCTCGAGGCGGGAGGGGTACAATGAGCAGTTCTTC
V: TRBV19; J: TRBJ2-7; D: -; size: -; CDR3: CASSIGEGLTSSYEQYF; DNA: TGTGCCAGTAGTATAGGAGAGGGACTTACGAGCTCCTACGAGCAGTACTTC
V: TRBV19; J: TRBJ1-2; D: -; size: once; CDR3: CASSIDFGPYYGYTF; DNA: TGTGCCAGTAGTATAGATTTTGGGCCTTACTATGGCTACACCTTC
V: TRBV3-1/TRBV3-2; J: TRBJ2-7; D: -; size: -; CDR3: CASSRRSSYEQYF; DNA: TGTGCCAGCAGTCGACGGAGCTCCTACGAGCAGTACTTC
V: TRBV10-3; J: TRBJ2-2; D: -; size: -; CDR3: CAIRGEVGGYTGELFF; DNA: TGTGCCATCAGAGGGGAGGTCGGGGGATACACCGGGGAGCTGTTTTTT
V: TRBV10-3; J: TRBJ1-5; D: -; size: few; CDR3: CAISEKAGNSNQPQHF; DNA: TGTGCCATCAGTGAGAAGGCAGGGAATAGCAATCAGCCCCAGCATTTT
V: TRBV7-3; J: TRBJ1-1; D: -; size: -; CDR3: CASSTKSGATEAFF; DNA: TGTGCCAGCAGTACTAAATCAGGGGCCACTGAAGCTTTCTTT
V: TRBV30; J: TRBJ2-7; D: TRBD2; size: -; CDR3: CAWRTSPSYEQYF; DNA: TGTGCCTGGCGGACTAGCCCTTCCTACGAGCAGTACTTC
V: TRBV2; J: TRBJ1-1; D: -; size: -; CDR3: CASRETSRGDTEAFF; DNA: TGTGCCAGCAGGGAAACCTCTCGGGGGGACACTGAAGCTTTCTTT
V: TRBV6-1; J: TRBJ2-2; D: -; size: few; CDR3: CASSEEGRNANTGELFF; DNA: TGTGCCAGCAGTGAGGAGGGGCGGAATGCGAACACCGGGGAGCTGTTTTTT
V: TRBV24-1; J: TRBJ1-2; D: -; size: -; CDR3: CATSGAPNMDGYTF; DNA: TGTGCCACCAGTGGGGCACCAAATATGGATGGCTACACCTTC
V: TRBV12-3/TRBV12-4; J: TRBJ2-2; D: TRBD2; size: -; CDR3: CASRTSRTGELFF; DNA: TGTGCCAGCAGGACTAGCAGAACCGGGGAGCTGTTTTTT
V: TRBV5-1; J: TRBJ2-5; D: TRBD2; size: few; CDR3: CASSLTSAQETQYF; DNA: TGCGCCAGCAGCTTGACTAGCGCCCAAGAGACCCAGTACTTC
V: TRBV9; J: TRBJ2-3; D: -; size: -; CDR3: CASSVATTDTQYF; DNA: TGTGCCAGCAGCGTAGCGACTACAGATACGCAGTATTTT
V: TRBV5-4; J: TRBJ2-1; D: TRBD2; size: many; CDR3: CASSYPSGSDNEQFF; DNA: TGTGCCAGCAGCTACCCTAGCGGGAGTGACAATGAGCAGTTCTTC
V: TRBV3-1/TRBV3-2; J: TRBJ2-7; D: TRBD2; size: -; CDR3: CASSQEGGLAGTYEQYF; DNA: TGTGCCAGCAGCCAAGAGGGTGGGCTAGCGGGGACCTACGAGCAGTACTTC
V: TRBV7-3; J: TRBJ2-1; D: TRBD2; size: -; CDR3: CASSMWLAGGEQFF; DNA: TGTGCCAGCAGTATGTGGCTAGCGGGAGGTGAGCAGTTCTTC
V: TRBV10-3; J: TRBJ2-1; D: TRBD2; size: -; CDR3: CAISGGGLPVHEQFF; DNA: TGTGCCATCAGTGGGGGGGGACTACCCGTCCATGAGCAGTTCTTC
V: TRBV7-9; J: TRBJ1-2; D: TRBD1; size: -; CDR3: CASSLGQGANGYTF; DNA: TGTGCCAGCAGCCTCGGACAGGGGGCGAATGGCTACACCTTC
V: TRBV28; J: TRBJ1-3; D: TRBD1; size: -; CDR3: CASFDRGQRNTIYF; DNA: TGTGCCAGCTTTGACAGGGGGCAGAGAAACACCATATATTTT
V: TRBV5-4; J: TRBJ1-4; D: -; size: -; CDR3: CASSSPTGANEKLFF; DNA: TGTGCCAGCAGCTCCCCTACGGGGGCTAATGAAAAACTGTTTTTT
V: TRBV27; J: TRBJ2-1; D: -; size: -; CDR3: CASSLGGAHNEQFF; DNA: TGTGCCAGCAGTTTAGGGGGGGCGCACAATGAGCAGTTCTTC
V: TRBV7-2; J: TRBJ1-5; D: -; size: -; CDR3: CASSEAGQPQHF; DNA: TGTGCCAGCAGCGAAGCAGGTCAGCCCCAGCATTTT
V: TRBV7-2; J: TRBJ2-2; D: TRBD2; size: -; CDR3: CASSLLPGRGTGELFF; DNA: TGTGCCAGCAGCTTACTTCCCGGGAGGGGCACCGGGGAGCTGTTTTTT
V: TRBV28; J: TRBJ1-2; D: -; size: few; CDR3: CASSSPGGGGYGYTF; DNA: TGTGCCAGCAGTTCGCCCGGTGGGGGGGGCTATGGCTACACCTTC
V: TRBV6-5; J: TRBJ1-1; D: TRBD1; size: -; CDR3: CASSRGYTEAFF; DNA: TGTGCCAGCAGCAGGGGGTACACTGAAGCTTTCTTT
V: TRBV3-1/TRBV3-2; J: TRBJ2-3; D: -; size: few; CDR3: CASSPFGRPDTQYF; DNA: TGTGCCAGCAGCCCCTTTGGGAGGCCAGATACGCAGTATTTT
V: TRBV7-2; J: TRBJ1-5; D: TRBD1; size: -; CDR3: CASSLVGTGEQPQHF; DNA: TGTGCCAGCAGCTTAGTTGGGACAGGGGAACAGCCCCAGCATTTT
V: TRBV24-1; J: TRBJ1-5; D: TRBD1; size: once; CDR3: CATSVGTGGQPQHF; DNA: TGTGCCACCAGTGTTGGGACAGGGGGCCAGCCCCAGCATTTT
V: TRBV6-2/TRBV6-3; J: TRBJ2-3; D: TRBD2; size: -; CDR3: CASSNRLLAGGPTDTQYF; DNA: TGTGCCAGCAGCAATCGACTACTAGCGGGGGGACCTACAGATACGCAGTATTTT
V: TRBV10-1; J: TRBJ2-3; D: TRBD1; size: few; CDR3: CASSRDRAGGTDTQYF; DNA: TGCGCCAGCAGTAGAGACAGGGCGGGCGGCACAGATACGCAGTATTTT
V: TRBV25-1; J: TRBJ1-6; D: -; size: -; CDR3: CASSESWKLSSSPLHF; DNA: TGTGCCAGCAGTGAATCTTGGAAGTTGAGTAGCTCACCCCTCCACTTT
V: TRBV5-1; J: TRBJ2-3; D: TRBD2; size: once; CDR3: CASSLDGRGTDTQYF; DNA: TGCGCCAGCAGCTTGGACGGGAGGGGCACAGATACGCAGTATTTT
V: TRBV7-9; J: TRBJ2-5; D: -; size: -; CDR3: CASSFDPRVQETQYF; DNA: TGTGCCAGCAGCTTCGACCCCAGGGTCCAAGAGACCCAGTACTTC
V: TRBV7-9; J: TRBJ1-6; D: -; size: -; CDR3: CASSLAGSPLHF; DNA: TGTGCCAGCAGCTTAGCTGGCTCACCCCTCCACTTT
V: TRBV5-1; J: TRBJ1-4; D: TRBD1; size: -; CDR3: CASSPTTGGYTTNEKLFF; DNA: TGCGCCAGCAGCCCCACGACAGGGGGCTATACAACTAATGAAAAACTGTTTTTT
V: TRBV7-8; J: TRBJ1-6; D: TRBD1; size: -; CDR3: CASSLARQGSSYNSPLHF; DNA: TGTGCCAGCAGCTTAGCCCGACAGGGCAGCTCCTATAATTCACCCCTCCACTTT
V: TRBV4-2; J: TRBJ1-4; D: -; size: -; CDR3: CASSPLLYRGSSGNEKLFF; DNA: TGTGCCAGCAGCCCCCTCCTCTACCGGGGTTCCAGCGGTAATGAAAAACTGTTTTTT